The sequence of this T cell receptor (beta chain) was determined in a study of blood T cell repertoires in COVID-19. This table comes from immunoSEQ multiplex PCR, and its TCRdb copy is limited to in-frame clones, with some not included. The profile shows 120,000 to 150,000 clones, roughly 84% of them singletons. V shed 4 bases, J shed 7 bases, and the junction held 3 bases outside the gene matches. The CDR3 has 14 amino acids. Looked up from germline, CDR1 is SGHRS and CDR2 is YFSETQ. The source of this sequence is a man aged 50 to 59 in a cohort exposed to, infected with or recovered from COVID-19 (not recorded which). The sequencing input was PBMCs or T cells enriched from blood (not recorded which). This chain uses TRBV5-1 with TRBJ1-6; 9 nucleotides align to TRBD1. CDR3: CASSMGQGNSPLHF. CDR3 DNA: TGCGCCAGCAGCATGGGACAGGGAAATTCACCCCTCCACTTT.